Each of the 17 T cell receptor beta chains below was sequenced from the same sample in a study of OX40 agonist ivuxolimab in advanced cancers. The repertoire was sequenced with immunoSEQ multiplex PCR; TCRdb's copy has only in-frame clones and lacks some. The sample lists under 85,000 clones, 94% occurring once. The sample here was CD4+ or CD8+ T cells sorted from blood, taken in a trial of the OX40 agonist ivuxolimab. The receptors were gathered from an adult with an advanced solid tumor such as melanoma, head and neck, liver or kidney cancer.

J is TRBJ2-1 and V is TRBV6-5; D is unresolved. The ends were cut back, 0 bases at V and 4 bases at J, with 4 bases in the middle. The CDR3 runs to 13 residues. Germline loops: CDR1 MNHEY, CDR2 SVGAGI. CDR3 amino acids: CASSYSGYNEQFF. For the CDR3, the DNA is TGTGCCAGCAGTTACTCAGGTTACAATGAGCAGTTCTTC.

The chain carries TRBV11-2 and TRBJ2-4, with 12 bases matching TRBD2. CDR3 length equals 17 residues. V lost 5 bases and J lost 2; bases outside the gene matches: 7. Per the germline V gene, CDR1 is SGHAT and CDR2 is FQNNGV. The CDR3 protein is CASSLSGTSGSKNIQYF. The DNA of the CDR3 is TGTGCCAGCAGCCTTTCCGGGACTAGCGGGTCCAAAAACATTCAGTACTTC.

This clone has just one count. CDR3 region: CASSNRTSGRLETQYF. The CDR3 DNA is TGTGCCAGCAGCAACCGGACTAGCGGGAGGTTGGAGACCCAGTACTTC. The chain recombines TRBV9 with TRBJ2-5, with 14 bases aligning to TRBD2. V dropped 4 bases and J dropped 5; count of bases not matched to a gene: 7. This CDR3 contains 16 residues. Germline V gene lookup returns CDR1 SGDLS and CDR2 YYNGEE.

This clone was counted only a few times. This sequence joins TRBV19 and TRBJ1-2; TRBD1 matches 12 bases. The CDR3 totals 15 residues. Germline V gene lookup returns CDR1 LNHDA and CDR2 SQIVND (reference sequence). The J segment lost 6 bases and the V segment lost 7 bases, leaving 9 bases of the junction unmatched. Here the CDR3 DNA reads TGTGCCAGTATGGGGACAGGGGGCGCGGTTGATGGCTACACCTTC. Translation: CASMGTGGAVDGYTF.

This chain links TRBV7-2 with TRBJ2-5; weak D call: TRBD2 (6 bases). Trimming took 3 bases from V and 0 from J, leaving 17 bases between them. Germline CDR1 and CDR2: SGHTA and FQGNSA. CDR3 length: 17 amino acids. CDR3 DNA: TGTGCCAGCAGCTTTAAGGGAGCGGGCCAGTACCAAGAGACCCAGTACTTC. Translating it yields CASSFKGAGQYQETQYF.

The rearrangement joins TRBV2 to TRBJ1-5; no firm D call. Trimming took off 2 bases at V and 5 bases at J, with 7 bases between the two ends. Germline lookup yields CDR1 SNHLY and CDR2 FYNNEI. The CDR3 consists of 13 residues. The CDR3 region has the DNA TGTGCCAGCAGTGAAATACGGTATCAGCCCCAGCATTTT. Its translation: CASSEIRYQPQHF.

The rearrangement links TRBV28 to TRBJ2-7; 7 bases map to TRBD2. The junction had 5 bases not matched to a gene; V was cut back by 3 bases and J by 0 bases. The CDR3 is 15 amino acids. Germline V CDR1 and CDR2: MDHEN, SYDVKM. The CDR3 region is CASSLVRTSSYEQYF. In nucleotides, the CDR3 is TGTGCCAGCAGTTTGGTCCGGACTAGCTCCTACGAGCAGTACTTC.

This chain joins TRBV7-9 and TRBJ1-1, with 7 bases that match TRBD1. The CDR3 runs 12 residues. The germline gives CDR1 SEHNR, CDR2 FQNEAQ (reference sequence). J lost 11 bases, V lost 3 bases, and 6 bases had no gene match. The CDR3 here is CASSFLGQPAFF. CDR3 in DNA: TGTGCCAGCAGCTTCCTGGGACAGCCTGCTTTCTTT.

CDR3 DNA: TGTGCCAGCAGCAAGGGACAGGGAGACGAGCAGTACTTC. Its translation is CASSKGQGDEQYF. The genes are TRBV7-8 and TRBJ2-7, with 9 bases that match TRBD1. The junction had 4 bases not matched to a gene; V was cut back by 5 bases and J by 5 bases. The CDR3 is 13 amino acids. The germline V gene has CDR1 SGHVS and CDR2 FQNEAQ.

This sequence joins TRBV9 and TRBJ2-1, with D hard to call. This CDR3 comprises 15 residues. Per the germline V gene, CDR1 is SGDLS and CDR2 is YYNGEE. V was shortened by 0 bases and J by 5 bases, with 12 bases between the two germline ends. CDR3 nucleotides: TGTGCCAGCAGCGTAGTTTTGGAGACTGACAATGAGCAGTTCTTC. Translation gives CASSVVLETDNEQFF.

The J gene is TRBJ2-3, the V gene TRBV7-2, with D perhaps matching TRBD1 or TRBD2 (5 bases each). The CDR3 has 14 amino acids. Trimming took off 3 bases at V and 2 bases at J, with 9 bases between the two ends. The V gene's germline CDR1 is SGHTA and CDR2 FQGNSA. The CDR3, as DNA: TGTGCCAGCAGCTTTGCAGGGACCACAGATACGCAGTATTTT. Amino acid sequence: CASSFAGTTDTQYF. Full variable domain (missing parts from reference TRBV7-2 and TRBJ2-3): GAGVSQSPSNKVTEKGKDVELRCDPISGHTALYWYRQSLGQGLEFLIYFQGNSAPDKSGLPSDRFSAERTGGSVSTLTIQRTQQEDSAVYLCASSFAGTTDTQYFGPGTRLTVL.

J is TRBJ1-1 and V is TRBV5-1; D is unclear. Germline loops: CDR1 SGHRS, CDR2 YFSETQ. CDR3 length equals 14 residues. Trimming left V 1 base short and J 5 bases short, with 12 bases between. The CDR3: CASSLNQDRTEAFF. The CDR3 nucleotides are TGCGCCAGCAGCTTGAATCAGGATAGGACTGAAGCTTTCTTT.

The chain uses TRBV7-9 and TRBJ1-2; D is perhaps TRBD1 (5 bases). Trimming shortened V by 1 base and J by 5 bases, and 17 bases separated the two germline ends. CDR3 length equals 16 residues. Germline assignment: CDR1 SEHNR and CDR2 FQNEAQ (reference sequence). CDR3 DNA: TGTGCCAGCAGCTTAGGGGGCAGGGACTTATTATATGGCTACACCTTC. Translated, it gives CASSLGGRDLLYGYTF.

The V call is TRBV29-1, the J call TRBJ2-3, with TRBD2 identical over 11 bases. V trimming: 3 bases; J trimming: 2 bases; junction bases outside the gene matches: 7. There are 16 residues in the CDR3. Germline lookup yields CDR1 SQVTM and CDR2 ANQGSEA. CDR3 coding DNA: TGCAGCGTTGACGCTAGCGGGAGGAGTTTCACAGATACGCAGTATTTT. Translated: CSVDASGRSFTDTQYF.

The rearrangement uses TRBV27 and TRBJ1-2; D is uncertain. CDR1 MNHEY and CDR2 SMNVEV come from the germline V gene (reference sequence). The V end lost 6 bases, the J end lost 2 bases, and 19 bases lay between the germline ends. CDR3 size: 16 residues. The CDR3 sequence: CASRPPGGLLNYGYTF. CDR3 DNA sequence: TGTGCCAGCAGACCACCCGGAGGGCTGTTAAACTATGGCTACACCTTC.

The chain recombines TRBV7-8 with TRBJ1-4; 8 bases agree with TRBD1. The trim removed 5 bases at V and 7 bases at J, leaving 9 bases unmatched. This CDR3 has 15 amino acids. Germline V lookup: CDR1 SGHVS, CDR2 FQNEAQ. The CDR3 region is CASSPRTGMGEKLFF. The CDR3, as DNA: TGTGCCAGCAGCCCCAGGACAGGGATGGGTGAAAAACTGTTTTTT. The full variable domain, with the rest looked up from reference TRBV7-8 and TRBJ1-4, is GAGVSQSPRYKVAKRGQDVALRCDPISGHVSLFWYQQALGQGPEFLTYFQNEAQLDKSGLPSDRFFAERPEGSVSTLKIQRTQQEDSAVYLCASSPRTGMGEKLFFGSGTQLSVL.

This sequence joins TRBV2 and TRBJ2-7; D remains ambiguous. Germline assignment: CDR1 SNHLY and CDR2 FYNNEI. The V end was cut by 6 bases, the J end by 6 bases, with 6 bases between. CDR3 size: 10 residues. CDR3 sequence (DNA): TGTGCCAGCAGGTGGGCCGAGCAGTACTTC. As protein: CASRWAEQYF.